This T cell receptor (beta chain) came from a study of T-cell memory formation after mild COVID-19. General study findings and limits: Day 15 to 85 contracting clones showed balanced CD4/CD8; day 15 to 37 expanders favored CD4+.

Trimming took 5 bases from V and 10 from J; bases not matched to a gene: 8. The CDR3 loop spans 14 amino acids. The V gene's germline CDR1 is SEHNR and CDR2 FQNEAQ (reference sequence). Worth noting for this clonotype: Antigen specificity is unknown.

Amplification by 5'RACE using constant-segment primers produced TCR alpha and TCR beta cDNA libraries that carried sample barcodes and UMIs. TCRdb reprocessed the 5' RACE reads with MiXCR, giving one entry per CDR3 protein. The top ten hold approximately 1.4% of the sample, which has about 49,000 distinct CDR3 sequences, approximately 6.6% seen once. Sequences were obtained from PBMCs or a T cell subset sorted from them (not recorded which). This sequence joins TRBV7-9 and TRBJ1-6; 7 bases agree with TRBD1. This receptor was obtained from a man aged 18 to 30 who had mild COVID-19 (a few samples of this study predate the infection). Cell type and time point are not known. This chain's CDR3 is CASSPETGKSPLHF. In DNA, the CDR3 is TGTGCCAGCAGCCCGGAGACAGGGAAATCACCCCTCCACTTT.